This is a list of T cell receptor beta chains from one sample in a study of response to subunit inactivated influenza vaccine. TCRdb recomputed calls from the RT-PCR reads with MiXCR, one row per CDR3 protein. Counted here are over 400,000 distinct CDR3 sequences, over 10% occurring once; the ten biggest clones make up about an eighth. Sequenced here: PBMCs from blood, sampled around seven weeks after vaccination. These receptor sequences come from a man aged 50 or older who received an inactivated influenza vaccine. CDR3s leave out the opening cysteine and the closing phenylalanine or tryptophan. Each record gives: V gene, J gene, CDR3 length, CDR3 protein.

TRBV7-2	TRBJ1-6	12	ASSFEGGGSPLH
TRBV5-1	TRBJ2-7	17	ASSLAGWLRTGGWYEQY
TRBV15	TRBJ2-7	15	ATSRDHPSASSYEQY
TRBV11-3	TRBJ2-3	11	ASSSPPADTQY
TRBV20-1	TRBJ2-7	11	SARDLGFYEQY
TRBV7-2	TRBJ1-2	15	ASSLAPGQGARSGYT
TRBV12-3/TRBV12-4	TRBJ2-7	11	ASSFVGGYEQY
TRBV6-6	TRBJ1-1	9	ASSSLTEAF
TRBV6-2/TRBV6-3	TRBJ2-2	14	ASSKRQLSNTGELF
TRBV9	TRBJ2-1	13	ASSPRGQIYNEQF
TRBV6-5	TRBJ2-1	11	ASSYYPSDEQF
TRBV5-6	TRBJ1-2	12	ASRNRGRNYGYT
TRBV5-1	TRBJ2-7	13	ASSLVTGTVYEQY
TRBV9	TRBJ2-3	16	ASSVPHRLWGETDTQY
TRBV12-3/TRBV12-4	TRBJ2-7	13	ASSSGTSGKSEQY
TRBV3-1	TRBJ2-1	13	ASSIAGGPDPEQF
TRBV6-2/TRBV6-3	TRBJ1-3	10	ASSDRGNTIY
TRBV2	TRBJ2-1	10	ASSPEDNEQF
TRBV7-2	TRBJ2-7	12	ASSPGTSYYEQY
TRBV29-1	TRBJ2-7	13	SVETGRPGPYEQY
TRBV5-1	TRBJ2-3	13	ASSLSGGWTDTQY
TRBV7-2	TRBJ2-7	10	ASSLELYEQY
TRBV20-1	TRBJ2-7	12	SARGRGRSYEQY